This record covers a single TCR beta chain. The antigen is unknown. This table comes from immunoSEQ multiplex PCR, and its TCRdb copy is limited to in-frame clones, with some not included. This table holds some 36,000 clones, around 94% found once. This entry belongs to a study of graft-versus-host responses after intestinal transplantation. Study-level background: Induction using anti-thymocyte globulin, followed by tacrolimus and steroids for roughly 3 years, was given to all recipients. Findings of the study overall: Peak GvH clone levels in circulation were associated with early post-transplant HvG declines. Recipient-marrow GvH clones were detected, some having first appeared in ileum or blood.

CDR1 is SGHRS and CDR2 is YFSETQ in the germline V gene. This CDR3 contains 15 residues. After removal of 3 bases from V and 3 bases from J, the junction contained 8 bases not matched to a gene. This receptor was identified in a human donor who was the organ donor for an intestinal transplant. The specimen comprised unstimulated CD4+ T cells sorted from spleen or lymph node cells, sampled before transplant. The chain has TRBV5-1 and TRBJ1-1; 7 bases map to TRBD1. DNA of the CDR3: TGCGCCAGCAGCTGGAGACAGGGTCGGGACACTGAAGCTTTCTTT. Amino acid sequence: CASSWRQGRDTEAFF.